What follows is one T cell receptor (beta chain) and its context. Antigen specificity is unknown. Trimming took 6 bases from V and 2 from J, leaving 7 bases between them. Germline V gene data show CDR1 as SNHLY and CDR2 as FYNNEI. This CDR3 is built from 12 residues. With no exception, relapse followed autologous stem cell transplantation in all patients, and brentuximab vedotin exposure varied. The patients, who had relapsed/refractory classical Hodgkin lymphoma, achieved best responses of complete response, partial response or progressive disease. This specimen comes from a study of PD-1 blockade in classical Hodgkin lymphoma. Study conclusions and caveats: Relapsed/refractory patients reportedly had lower baseline diversity than newly diagnosed patients. A significant rise in TCR diversity was seen by C4D1 for CD4+ cells but not for CD8+ cells.

Generated by immunoSEQ multiplex PCR, the TCRdb table keeps only in-frame clones and is missing some. The table lists roughly 30,000 clones, over 80% of them singletons. The sequence derives from a human donor with classical Hodgkin lymphoma. The material sequenced was peripheral blood mononuclear cells (PBMCs), taken before the second cycle of nivolumab. The chain joins TRBV2 to TRBJ1-2; tentatively, D is TRBD1 (5 bases). Here the CDR3 DNA reads TGTGCCAGCAGCAGGGAGAACTATGGCTACACCTTC. Translation: CASSRENYGYTF.